This TCR beta chain comes out of a study of T cells in Graves' hyperthyroidism and ophthalmopathy. Germline V gives CDR1 SGHRS, CDR2 YFSETQ. This CDR3 has 14 residues. This clonotype was detected many times. The junction departs from the called germline gene at one end, perhaps through a read error. Regions amplified from RNA transcripts were the TCR beta CDR3 regions. The primer set for the first-round RT-PCR of the TCR CDR3 was HTBI. Via MiXCR, TCRdb re-called the multiplex PCR reads, giving one row per CDR3 protein. The sample holds about 200,000 distinct CDR3 sequences, roughly a sixth seen once. The sequenced sample consisted of blood. This receptor was obtained from a woman between 50 and 59 years old with Graves' hyperthyroidism. The V and J genes are TRBV5-1 and TRBJ1-5; 7 bases fit TRBD1. The CDR3 sequence is CAGSLGQSNQPQHF. CDR3 DNA: TGCGCCGGCAGCTTGGGACAGTCTAATCAGCCCCAGCATTTT.